This entry concerns a single T cell receptor beta chain. This sample is part of a study of blood T cell repertoires in COVID-19. Authors' processing steps: Reference gene primer amplification gave estimated nucleated cell counts. The method was immunoSEQ multiplex PCR; TCRdb's version includes in-frame clones alone and lacks a portion of them. V, J and clone size are those of that table, while D and trimming were read from the DNA. The data show about 240,000 clones, roughly 87% seen once. CDR1 SGHRS and CDR2 YFSETQ come from the germline V gene. Losses at the gene ends were 2 bases for V and 5 bases for J; bases not matched to a gene: 7. The CDR3 is 16 amino acids.

The chain carries TRBV5-1 and TRBJ2-3, with 11 bases fitting TRBD2. The source of this sequence is a woman in her 30s with acute COVID-19. The sample was PBMCs or T cells enriched from blood (not recorded which). The CDR3 sequence is CASSLDSGGAQDTQYF. CDR3 DNA sequence: TGCGCCAGCAGCTTAGATAGCGGGGGGGCCCAAGATACGCAGTATTTT.